The 23 T cell receptor beta chains reported below all come from one sample, sequenced in a study of PD-1 blockade in classical Hodgkin lymphoma (dated by TCRdb to about 2020). Libraries were built with the immunoSEQ multiplex PCR assay. Drawn from immuneACCESS, this table holds only the in-frame rearrangements with V and J called that TCRdb kept. Clones are partly lost; checked studies trace under half to an unresolved V gene and leave the rest unexplained. Across this sample there are 57,000 or so clones, with roughly nine tenths seen only once. The ten largest account for roughly 8.1% of the sample. In the paper's terms, the time point label means: cycle 4 day 1 (C4D1), after 5 to 7 weeks of nivolumab. Every trial patient had relapsed after autologous stem cell transplantation, and cohorts A, B and C differed in prior brentuximab vedotin exposure. The specimen was peripheral blood mononuclear cells (PBMCs), collected before the fourth cycle of nivolumab. Receptors originate from a human donor with classical Hodgkin lymphoma.

The chain is built from TRBV5-1 and TRBJ2-5, with D possibly matching TRBD1 (8 bases). Germline V gives CDR1 SGHRS, CDR2 YFSETQ. This CDR3 has 15 amino acids. Trimming cost V 1 base and J 2 bases, with 12 bases left between them. DNA for the CDR3: TGCGCCAGCAGCTTGACAGGGGGAGGGCAAGAGACCCAGTACTTC. Translation: CASSLTGGGQETQYF. Using reference TRBV5-1 and TRBJ2-5 for the parts outside the CDR3, the full variable domain is KAGVTQTPRYLIKTRGQQVTLSCSPISGHRSVSWYQQTPGQGLQFLFEYFSETQRNKGNFPGRFSGRQFSNSRSEMNVSTLELGDSALYLCASSLTGGGQETQYFGPGTRLLVL.

This chain joins TRBV5-1 and TRBJ2-2; D may be TRBD2 (6 bases). The CDR3 spans 21 residues. The V gene's germline CDR1 is SGHRS and CDR2 YFSETQ. Trimming stripped 2 bases from V and 1 base from J, with 27 bases between. The CDR3, as DNA: TGCGCCAGCAGCTTTTTCGAATTTTGGAAAAGCCCGCGGGGGAACACCGGGGAGCTGTTTTTT. The encoded protein is CASSFFEFWKSPRGNTGELFF. The variable domain in full, with the rest retrieved from reference TRBV5-1 and TRBJ2-2, is KAGVTQTPRYLIKTRGQQVTLSCSPISGHRSVSWYQQTPGQGLQFLFEYFSETQRNKGNFPGRFSGRQFSNSRSEMNVSTLELGDSALYLCASSFFEFWKSPRGNTGELFFGEGSRLTVL.

This chain uses TRBV11-2 with TRBJ1-1, with unresolved D. Between the trimmed V and J ends, which lost 1 base and 4 bases, there was a span of 10 bases. Germline assignment: CDR1 SGHAT and CDR2 FQNNGV. The CDR3 has 14 residues. CDR3 nucleotides: TGTGCCAGCAGCTTAGTTAGGGCAAGCACTGAAGCTTTCTTT. Amino acids: CASSLVRASTEAFF.

The chain joins TRBV7-9 to TRBJ2-3, with 7 bases fitting TRBD1. The CDR3 loop spans 15 amino acids. Germline assignment: CDR1 SEHNR and CDR2 FQNEAQ (reference sequence). V dropped 5 bases and J dropped 1; count of bases not matched to a gene: 6. The CDR3 region has the DNA TGTGCCAGCAGCCCCGAAGGACAGGGCACAGATACGCAGTATTTT. Protein product: CASSPEGQGTDTQYF. The full variable domain, completed using reference TRBV7-9 and TRBJ2-3, is DTGVSQNPRHKITKRGQNVTFRCDPISEHNRLYWYRQTLGQGPEFLTYFQNEAQLEKSRLLSDRFSAERPKGSFSTLEIQRTEQGDSAMYLCASSPEGQGTDTQYFGPGTRLTVL.

This sequence joins TRBV11-2 and TRBJ1-2, with a possible D match to TRBD1 (5 bases). From germline, CDR1 is SGHAT and CDR2 FQNNGV. The CDR3 runs to 13 residues. The V and J ends lost 5 bases and 4 bases respectively, with 11 bases between them. In DNA, the CDR3 is TGTGCCAGCAGCACCTCCGGGGCCTATGGCTACACCTTC. This gives the protein CASSTSGAYGYTF.

J is TRBJ2-2 and V is TRBV7-6; the D call may be TRBD1 or TRBD2 (5 bases each). V lost 5 bases, J lost 6 bases, and 10 bases lay in between. Germline assignment: CDR1 SGHVS and CDR2 FNYEAQ. This CDR3 region has 13 residues. CDR3 residues: CASSPTGPGELFF. In nucleotides, the CDR3 is TGTGCCAGCAGCCCGACGGGGCCCGGGGAGCTGTTTTTT.

The chain uses TRBV5-1 and TRBJ1-6; D perhaps matches TRBD1 (5 bases). Germline V gives CDR1 SGHRS, CDR2 YFSETQ. V was pared by 1 base and J by 11 bases, with 10 bases between. The CDR3 contains 13 residues. This CDR3 reads CASSLMGLAPLHF. As DNA, the CDR3 is TGCGCCAGCAGCTTGATGGGACTCGCACCCCTCCACTTT. Drawing the rest from reference TRBV5-1 and TRBJ1-6, the complete variable domain is KAGVTQTPRYLIKTRGQQVTLSCSPISGHRSVSWYQQTPGQGLQFLFEYFSETQRNKGNFPGRFSGRQFSNSRSEMNVSTLELGDSALYLCASSLMGLAPLHFGNGTRLTVT.

This rearrangement joins TRBV7-2 to TRBJ2-7, with D unresolved. The CDR3 runs 12 residues. Trimming stripped 3 bases from V and 6 bases from J, with 9 bases between. Germline loops: CDR1 SGHTA, CDR2 FQGNSA. The CDR3 sequence is CASSFGSAEQYF. The CDR3, as DNA: TGTGCCAGCAGCTTTGGGTCGGCCGAGCAGTACTTC.

The chain joins TRBV7-2 to TRBJ1-3, with D perhaps TRBD1 (5 bases). Trimming stripped 4 bases from V and 11 bases from J, with 21 bases between. The germline V gene has CDR1 SGHTA and CDR2 FQGNSA. The CDR3 covers 15 residues. The CDR3 coding sequence is TGTGCCAGCAGCTCCAAGGTCGGGGCGTGGGGGGCCATATATTTT. Translated: CASSSKVGAWGAIYF.

This chain links TRBV19 with TRBJ2-6; TRBD1 might be the D (5 bases). The CDR3 is 15 amino acids. V was cut by 3 bases and J by 8 bases, with 14 bases left in between. In germline, CDR1 is LNHDA, CDR2 SQIVND (reference sequence). The CDR3 here is CASSMVQGRTNVLTF. Here the CDR3 DNA reads TGTGCCAGTAGTATGGTCCAGGGTAGGACCAACGTCCTGACTTTC.

CDR3 bases: TGTGCCAGCAGTGTCGACAGGTTCCCTAATGAAAAACTGTTTTTT. Translating gives CASSVDRFPNEKLFF. The chain carries TRBV6-1 and TRBJ1-4, with D possibly being TRBD1 (6 bases). This CDR3 region has 15 residues. Germline CDR1 is MNHNS and CDR2 is SASEGT. The ends were cut back, 4 bases at V and 3 bases at J, with 12 bases in the middle.

The chain uses TRBV11-2 and TRBJ2-3; D may be TRBD1 or TRBD2 (6 bases each). Germline CDR1 is SGHAT and CDR2 is FQNNGV. CDR3 size: 16 residues. V lost 6 bases to trimming and J lost 2 bases, with 18 bases between them. CDR3 bases: TGTGCCAGCAGTCAGTCTCAGGGGAGGCCCACAGATACGCAGTATTTT. Its translation is CASSQSQGRPTDTQYF.

This chain connects TRBV6-6 to TRBJ2-1; the D is unclear. CDR3 size: 11 residues. Germline V lookup: CDR1 MNHNY, CDR2 SVGAGI (reference sequence). The V and J ends lost 3 bases and 5 bases respectively, with 2 bases between them. The CDR3 protein is CASSYHNEQFF. For the CDR3, the DNA is TGTGCCAGCAGTTATCACAATGAGCAGTTCTTC.

The chain employs TRBV10-2 and TRBJ2-7; 10 nucleotides align to TRBD2. The V segment lost 2 bases and the J segment 1 base; nucleotides outside the gene matches: 5. The CDR3 has 16 amino acids. Germline assignment: CDR1 WSHSY and CDR2 SAAADI. CDR3 sequence: CASSEGLADPSYEQYF. The CDR3 DNA is TGCGCCAGCAGTGAGGGACTAGCGGACCCATCCTACGAGCAGTACTTC.

V is TRBV6-9 and J is TRBJ2-1; possible D gene TRBD1, 5 bases. The V end was cut by 0 bases, the J end by 3 bases, with 9 bases between. CDR1 is MNHGY and CDR2 is SVAAGI in the germline V gene. The CDR3 spans 15 residues. The CDR3 sequence is CASSYSAGFYNEQFF. The CDR3 DNA reads TGTGCCAGCAGTTATTCAGCAGGGTTCTACAATGAGCAGTTCTTC.

The chain has TRBV9 and TRBJ2-3; possible D gene TRBD1, 7 bases. CDR3 length equals 16 residues. Between the trimmed V and J ends, which lost 0 bases and 2 bases, there was a span of 13 bases. Germline V gene lookup returns CDR1 SGDLS and CDR2 YYNGEE. CDR3 in amino acids: CASSVGRDSLTDTQYF. CDR3 in DNA: TGTGCCAGCAGCGTAGGGAGGGACAGCCTCACAGATACGCAGTATTTT.

The chain joins TRBV6-6 to TRBJ2-7; either TRBD1 or TRBD2 may supply D (5 bases each). V shed 5 bases and J shed 3 bases, with 17 bases lying between them. Germline values: CDR1 MNHNY, CDR2 SVGAGI (reference sequence). The CDR3 length is 15 residues. The CDR3 DNA sequence: TGTGCCAGCAGTAAGACCGGGACGGGATACTACGAGCAGTACTTC. This sequence encodes CASSKTGTGYYEQYF.

The V gene is TRBV6-1, the J gene TRBJ1-2; D possibly corresponds to TRBD1 (5 bases). The CDR3 is 14 amino acids. CDR1 MNHNS and CDR2 SASEGT come from the germline V gene. V gave up 5 bases and J gave up 4 bases, with 14 bases separating them. This chain's CDR3 is CASSLERGIYGYTF. The CDR3, as DNA: TGTGCCAGCAGTCTCGAGCGGGGGATCTATGGCTACACCTTC.

There are a few counts of this clone. The chain links TRBV29-1 to TRBJ2-5; the D is unclear. CDR1 and CDR2 (germline): SQVTM, ANQGSEA. There are 16 residues in the CDR3. With 3 bases removed from V and 2 bases from J, the gap between germline ends came to 19 bases. CDR3 loop: CSVDLWAHTRQETQYF. As DNA, the CDR3 is TGCAGCGTTGATCTTTGGGCACATACAAGACAAGAGACCCAGTACTTC.

The rearrangement uses TRBV5-6 and TRBJ1-4; TRBD1 is a possible D gene (6 bases). Deletions cut 1 base from V and 7 bases from J, with 11 bases between. The germline gives CDR1 SGHDT, CDR2 YYEEEE. There are 14 residues in the CDR3. The CDR3 region has the DNA TGTGCCAGCAGCTTGTACAGGGCTTCTGAAAAACTGTTTTTT. This codes for CASSLYRASEKLFF.

This chain uses TRBV6-5 with TRBJ2-7; tentatively, D is TRBD1 (5 bases). V was cut by 2 bases and J by 4 bases, with 12 bases left in between. Per germline, CDR1 MNHEY and CDR2 SVGAGI. This CDR3 has 14 amino acids. CDR3 DNA: TGTGCCAGCAGTTACCAGATTAAGGGGTACGAGCAGTACTTC. As protein: CASSYQIKGYEQYF.

This clone was observed a handful of times. The gene calls are TRBV5-1 and TRBJ1-4; no firm D call. The germline CDR1 and CDR2 sequences are SGHRS and YFSETQ. This CDR3 region has 13 residues. V lost 4 bases and J lost 6, with 10 bases in between. This CDR3 is CASSLLGDEKLFF. As DNA, the CDR3 is TGCGCCAGCAGCCTCCTTGGCGATGAAAAACTGTTTTTT.

The chain is built from TRBV5-1 and TRBJ2-7; D gene unclear. Trimming took off 0 bases at V and 0 bases at J, with 7 bases between the two ends. CDR1 is SGHRS, CDR2 YFSETQ, per germline. This CDR3 contains 14 residues. The CDR3 DNA reads TGCGCCAGCAGCTTGGGTAGGAACTCCTACGAGCAGTACTTC. Amino acids: CASSLGRNSYEQYF.